These 16 T cell receptor beta chains originate from one sample sequenced in a study (dated by TCRdb to between 2022 and 2023). Library generation was performed with the immunoSEQ multiplex PCR assay. TCRdb's version of the immuneACCESS table is confined to in-frame rearrangements and falls short of the full clone set. An unresolved V gene accounts for under half of the shortfall where checked; the remainder is of unknown origin. The table for this sample lists 55,000 to 70,000 clones; 90% to 95% of them were counted only once. Of the sample, 4% to 5% falls within the top ten clones. Sequenced sample: PBMCs. These receptors were taken from a man between 35 and 55 years old with rheumatoid arthritis.

J is TRBJ1-3 and V is TRBV24-1; TRBD1 matches at 7 bases. The CDR3 consists of 14 residues. Trimming took 12 bases from V and 2 from J; bases not matched to a gene: 9. CDR1 KGHDR and CDR2 SFDVKD come from the germline V gene. CDR3 protein: CAPPRTGAGNTIYF. The CDR3 DNA is TGTGCCCCGCCGCGGACAGGCGCTGGAAACACCATATATTTT.

The chain combines TRBV13 with TRBJ2-3; no clear D. CDR3 length equals 14 residues. Germline V CDR1 and CDR2: PRHDT, FYEKMQ (reference sequence). The V and J ends lost 2 bases and 1 base respectively, with 7 bases between them. The DNA for the CDR3 is TGTGCCAGCAGCTTATCCGAGGGCACAGATACGCAGTATTTT. Translating it yields CASSLSEGTDTQYF.

The chain carries TRBV11-2 and TRBJ2-1, with D possibly TRBD2 on 6 matching bases. V shed 4 bases and J shed 2 bases, with 21 bases lying between them. The CDR3 contains 18 residues. Germline CDR1 and CDR2: SGHAT and FQNNGV. The CDR3 bases are TGTGCCAGCAGCTCCCGGGACTCCCCTTTTGGTACCTACAATGAGCAGTTCTTC. Translated, it gives CASSSRDSPFGTYNEQFF.

This chain uses TRBV18 with TRBJ2-7, with D tentatively TRBD1 (5 bases). Trimming left V 3 bases short and J 7 bases short, with 13 bases between. The germline CDR1 and CDR2 sequences are KGHSH and LQKENI. CDR3 length: 13 residues. The CDR3 DNA is TGTGCCAGCTCACCCGTTGGGGCTGGGGAGCAGTACTTC. It yields the protein CASSPVGAGEQYF.

The chain carries TRBV20-1 and TRBJ2-3; D unresolved. Trimming shortened V by 5 bases and J by 6 bases, and 9 bases separated the two germline ends. CDR3 length: 11 residues. Germline CDR1 and CDR2: DFQATT and SNEGSKA (reference sequence). The CDR3 DNA reads as TGCAGTGCTCCCTCCCCGGATACGCAGTATTTT. Its translation: CSAPSPDTQYF.

The chain is built from TRBV28 and TRBJ1-3; D gene unclear. CDR3 length: 15 residues. Trimming left V 6 bases short and J 0 bases short, with 12 bases between. Germline V CDR1 and CDR2: MDHEN, SYDVKM. CDR3 bases: TGTGCCAGCAGAGAAGAAAGGGCCTCTGGAAACACCATATATTTT. This codes for CASREERASGNTIYF.

This rearrangement joins TRBV7-2 to TRBJ2-2, with D possibly being TRBD2 (6 bases). V was cut by 4 bases and J by 6 bases, with 18 bases left in between. The CDR3 extends over 16 amino acids. In germline, CDR1 is SGHTA, CDR2 FQGNSA. The DNA for the CDR3 is TGTGCCAGCAGCTGGCGCGGACTGGGGGGTGCCGGGGAGCTGTTTTTT. It codes for CASSWRGLGGAGELFF.

The rearrangement joins TRBV4-3 to TRBJ2-2, with D possibly TRBD1 on 6 matching bases. Germline values: CDR1 LGHNA, CDR2 YSLEER. This CDR3 contains 16 residues. Trimming took off 0 bases at V and 4 bases at J, with 12 bases between the two ends. CDR3 coding DNA: TGCGCCAGCAGCCAAGACTGGACAGAGCGCACCGGGGAGCTGTTTTTT. Its protein is CASSQDWTERTGELFF.

The chain combines TRBV10-2 with TRBJ2-7; no definite D call. This CDR3 region has 13 residues. The V gene lost 4 bases and the J gene lost 2 bases, with 9 bases spanning the gap. Germline CDR1 WSHSY, CDR2 SAAADI. The DNA for the CDR3 is TGCGCCAGCAGTGTTTGGAAAACCTACGAGCAGTACTTC. Amino acids: CASSVWKTYEQYF.

The chain recombines TRBV5-6 with TRBJ2-1; TRBD1 is a possible D gene (6 bases). Trimming removed 0 bases from V and 6 bases from J, with 16 bases in between. Per germline, CDR1 SGHDT and CDR2 YYEEEE. This CDR3 is built from 16 residues. CDR3 amino acids: CASSLVSGQVPNEQFF. CDR3 DNA: TGTGCCAGCAGCTTGGTCTCGGGACAAGTCCCCAATGAGCAGTTCTTC.

This sequence joins TRBV5-1 and TRBJ1-1; the match to TRBD1 covers 8 bases. The CDR3 extends over 14 amino acids. Germline CDR1 and CDR2: SGHRS and YFSETQ. The junction had 3 bases not matched to a gene; V was cut back by 0 bases and J by 5 bases. This chain's CDR3 is CASSLDWTGTEAFF. The DNA of the CDR3 is TGCGCCAGCAGCTTGGATTGGACAGGGACTGAAGCTTTCTTT.

The V and J genes are TRBV20-1 and TRBJ2-7; 9 bases line up with TRBD1. Germline CDR1 and CDR2: DFQATT and SNEGSKA (reference sequence). V was clipped by 3 bases and J by 7 bases; unmatched bases: 10. This CDR3 spans 14 amino acids. CDR3 amino acids: CSASGRGQGEEQYF. CDR3 in DNA: TGCAGTGCTAGTGGGAGGGGACAGGGTGAAGAGCAGTACTTC.

The J gene is TRBJ2-7, the V gene TRBV28, with D unresolved. In germline, CDR1 is MDHEN, CDR2 SYDVKM. V was trimmed by 2 bases and J by 2 bases, leaving 7 bases between them. The CDR3 is 13 residues long. The CDR3 DNA is TGTGCCAGCAGTTTACCACCGACCTACGAGCAGTACTTC. Translation: CASSLPPTYEQYF.

V usage is TRBV19 and J usage is TRBJ2-7; TRBD2 matches 12 bases. Per germline, CDR1 LNHDA and CDR2 SQIVND (reference sequence). V lost 6 bases, J lost 0 bases, and 6 bases stayed unmatched. CDR3 length: 16 residues. CDR3 coding DNA: TGTGCCAGTAGGCAAACTAGCGGGGGGAGCTCCTACGAGCAGTACTTC. It encodes CASRQTSGGSSYEQYF.

The J gene is TRBJ1-5, the V gene TRBV27; D may be TRBD1 (5 bases). V gave up 3 bases and J gave up 1 base, with 7 bases separating them. Germline V gives CDR1 MNHEY, CDR2 SMNVEV (reference sequence). CDR3 length equals 14 residues. The CDR3 is CASSFRGSNQPQHF. The CDR3 DNA sequence: TGTGCCAGCAGTTTCCGGGGGAGCAATCAGCCCCAGCATTTT.

The rearrangement joins TRBV7-3 to TRBJ1-1; 9 bases match TRBD1. This CDR3 contains 14 residues. CDR1 and CDR2 (germline): SGHTA, FQGTGA. V trimming: 5 bases; J trimming: 5 bases; junction bases outside the gene matches: 6. CDR3 protein: CASSPTGGLTEAFF. The DNA for the CDR3 is TGTGCCAGCAGCCCGACAGGGGGTCTGACTGAAGCTTTCTTT.